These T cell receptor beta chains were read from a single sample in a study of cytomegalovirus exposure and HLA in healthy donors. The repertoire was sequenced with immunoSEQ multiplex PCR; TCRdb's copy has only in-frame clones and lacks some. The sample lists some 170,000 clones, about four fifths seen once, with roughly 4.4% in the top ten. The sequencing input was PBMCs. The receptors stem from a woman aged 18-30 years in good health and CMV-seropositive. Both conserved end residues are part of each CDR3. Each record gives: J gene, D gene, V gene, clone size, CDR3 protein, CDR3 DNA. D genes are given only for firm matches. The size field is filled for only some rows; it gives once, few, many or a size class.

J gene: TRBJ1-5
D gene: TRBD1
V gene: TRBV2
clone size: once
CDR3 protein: CASMDRRNGSQPQHF
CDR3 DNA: TGTGCCAGCATGGACAGGAGAAACGGAAGTCAGCCCCAGCATTTT

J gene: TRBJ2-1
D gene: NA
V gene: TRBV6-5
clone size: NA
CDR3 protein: CASSYRWAGTYNEQFF
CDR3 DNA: TGTGCCAGCAGTTACAGGTGGGCAGGGACCTACAATGAGCAGTTCTTC

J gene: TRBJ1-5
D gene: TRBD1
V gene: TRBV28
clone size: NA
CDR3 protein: CASTTSTGEGNQPQHF
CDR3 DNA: TGTGCCAGCACGACTTCGACAGGGGAGGGCAATCAGCCCCAGCATTTT

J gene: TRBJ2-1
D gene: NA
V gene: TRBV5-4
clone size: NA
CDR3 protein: CASSLARGRVHEQFF
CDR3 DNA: TGTGCCAGCAGCTTGGCCAGGGGACGTGTTCATGAGCAGTTCTTC

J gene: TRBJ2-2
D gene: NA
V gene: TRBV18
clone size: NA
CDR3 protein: CASSPRPRGGELFF
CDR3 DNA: TGTGCCAGCTCACCACGGCCCAGAGGCGGGGAGCTGTTTTTT

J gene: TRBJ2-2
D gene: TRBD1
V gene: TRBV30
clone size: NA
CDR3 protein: CAWRPGTGGGELFF
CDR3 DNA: TGTGCCTGGAGACCCGGGACAGGCGGCGGGGAGCTGTTTTTT

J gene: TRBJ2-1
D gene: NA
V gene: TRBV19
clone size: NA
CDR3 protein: CASSIGAYNEQFF
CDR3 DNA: TGTGCCAGTAGTATCGGGGCCTACAATGAGCAGTTCTTC

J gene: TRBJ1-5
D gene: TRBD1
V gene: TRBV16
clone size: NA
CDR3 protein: CASTLDREVQPQHF
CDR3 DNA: TGTGCCAGCACCTTAGACAGGGAGGTGCAGCCCCAGCATTTT

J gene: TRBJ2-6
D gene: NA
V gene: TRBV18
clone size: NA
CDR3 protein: CASSPGGANVLTF
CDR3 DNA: TGTGCCAGCTCGCCCGGTGGGGCCAACGTCCTGACTTTC

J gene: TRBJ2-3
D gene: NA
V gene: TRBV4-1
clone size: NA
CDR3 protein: CASSQETGTDTQYF
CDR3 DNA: TGCGCCAGCAGCCAAGAAACAGGGACAGATACGCAGTATTTT

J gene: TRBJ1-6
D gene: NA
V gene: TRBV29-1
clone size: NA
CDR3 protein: CSYTIGDNSPLHF
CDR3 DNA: TGCAGCTACACAATAGGGGATAATTCACCCCTCCACTTT

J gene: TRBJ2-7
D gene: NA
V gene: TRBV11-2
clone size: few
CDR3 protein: CASRSTSSYEQYF
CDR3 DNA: TGTGCCAGCAGATCTACTAGCTCCTACGAGCAGTACTTC

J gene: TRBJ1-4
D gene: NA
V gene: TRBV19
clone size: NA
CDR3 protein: CASKVTATNEKLFF
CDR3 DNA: TGTGCCAGTAAAGTAACTGCAACTAATGAAAAACTGTTTTTT

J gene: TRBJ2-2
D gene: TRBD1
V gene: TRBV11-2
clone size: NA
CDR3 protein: CASSLRQGASSGELFF
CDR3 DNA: TGTGCCAGCAGCCTGAGACAGGGGGCGTCGTCCGGGGAGCTGTTTTTT

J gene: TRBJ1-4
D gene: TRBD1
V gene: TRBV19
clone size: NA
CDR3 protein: CASQQQGVSEKLFF
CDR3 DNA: TGTGCCAGTCAACAACAGGGGGTTAGTGAAAAACTGTTTTTT

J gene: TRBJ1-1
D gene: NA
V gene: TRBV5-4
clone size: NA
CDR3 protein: CASSSGVTTEAFF
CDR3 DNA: TGTGCCAGCAGCTCAGGGGTAACCACTGAAGCTTTCTTT

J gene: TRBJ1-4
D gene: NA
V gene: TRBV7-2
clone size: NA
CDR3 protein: CASSLVSEKLFF
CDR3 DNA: TGTGCCAGCAGCTTAGTATCTGAAAAACTGTTTTTT

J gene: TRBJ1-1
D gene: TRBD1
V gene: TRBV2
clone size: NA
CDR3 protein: CASRLGQPTEAFF
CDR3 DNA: TGTGCCAGCAGATTGGGACAGCCCACTGAAGCTTTCTTT

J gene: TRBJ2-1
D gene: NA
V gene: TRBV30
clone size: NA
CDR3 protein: CAWSLAGSYNEQFF
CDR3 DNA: TGTGCCTGGAGTCTTGCGGGCTCCTACAATGAGCAGTTCTTC

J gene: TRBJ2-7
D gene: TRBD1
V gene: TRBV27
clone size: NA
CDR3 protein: CASSVTGTGAYEQYF
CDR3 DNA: TGTGCCAGCAGTGTTACCGGGACAGGGGCGTACGAGCAGTACTTC

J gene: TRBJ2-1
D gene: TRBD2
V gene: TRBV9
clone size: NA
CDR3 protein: CASSPRGGAYNEQFF
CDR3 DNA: TGTGCCAGCAGCCCCCGGGGGGGGGCCTACAATGAGCAGTTCTTC

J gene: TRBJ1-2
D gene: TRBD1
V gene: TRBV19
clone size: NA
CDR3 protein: CASSIARTGGDYGYTF
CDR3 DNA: TGTGCCAGTAGTATAGCCCGGACAGGGGGCGACTATGGCTACACCTTC

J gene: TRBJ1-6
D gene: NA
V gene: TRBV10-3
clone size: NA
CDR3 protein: CAISPQTGNSPPHF
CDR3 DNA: TGTGCCATCAGCCCACAAACAGGGAATTCACCCCCCCACTTT

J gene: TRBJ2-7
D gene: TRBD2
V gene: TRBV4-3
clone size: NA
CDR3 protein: CASSQDRSVGGAYEQYF
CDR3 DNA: TGCGCCAGCAGCCAAGATCGGTCCGTCGGGGGGGCCTACGAGCAGTACTTC

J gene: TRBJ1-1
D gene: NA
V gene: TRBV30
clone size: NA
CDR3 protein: CAWSYYTEAFF
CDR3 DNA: TGTGCCTGGAGTTACTACACTGAAGCTTTCTTT

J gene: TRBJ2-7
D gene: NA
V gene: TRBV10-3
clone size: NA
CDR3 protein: CAISENRDFEQYF
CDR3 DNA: TGTGCCATCAGTGAAAACAGAGATTTCGAGCAGTACTTC

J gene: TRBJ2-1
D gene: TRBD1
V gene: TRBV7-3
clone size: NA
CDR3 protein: CASSLSRTRDSSYNEQFF
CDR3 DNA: TGTGCCAGCAGCTTAAGCAGGACCCGGGACAGCTCCTACAATGAGCAGTTCTTC

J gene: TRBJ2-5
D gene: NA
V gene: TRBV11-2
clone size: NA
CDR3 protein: CASSRLRGKETQYF
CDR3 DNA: TGTGCCAGCAGCCGATTAAGAGGGAAAGAGACCCAGTACTTC

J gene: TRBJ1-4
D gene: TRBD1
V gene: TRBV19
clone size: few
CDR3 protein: CASSRDRGDEKLFF
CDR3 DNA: TGTGCCAGTAGTCGGGACAGGGGGGATGAAAAACTGTTTTTT

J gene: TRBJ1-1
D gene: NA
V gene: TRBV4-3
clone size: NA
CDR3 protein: CASSQDSAENTEAFF
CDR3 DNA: TGCGCCAGCAGCCAAGATTCGGCGGAGAACACTGAAGCTTTCTTT

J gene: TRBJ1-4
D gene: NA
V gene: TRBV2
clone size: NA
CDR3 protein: CASSMLRAANEKLFF
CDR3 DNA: TGTGCCAGCTCCATGCTGAGGGCAGCTAATGAAAAACTGTTTTTT

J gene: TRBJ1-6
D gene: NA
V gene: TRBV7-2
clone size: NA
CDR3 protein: CASSLASGDSPLHF
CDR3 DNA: TGTGCCAGCAGCTTAGCGTCCGGGGATTCACCCCTCCACTTT

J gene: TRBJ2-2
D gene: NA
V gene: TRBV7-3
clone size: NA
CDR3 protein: CASSSQGRKTGELFF
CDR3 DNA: TGTGCCAGCAGCTCCCAGGGGAGAAAGACCGGGGAGCTGTTTTTT

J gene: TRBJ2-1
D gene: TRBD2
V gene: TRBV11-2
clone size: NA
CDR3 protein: CASSPGTLAGGGVRQFF
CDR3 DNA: TGTGCCAGCAGCCCGGGAACTCTAGCGGGGGGCGGGGTTCGGCAGTTCTTC

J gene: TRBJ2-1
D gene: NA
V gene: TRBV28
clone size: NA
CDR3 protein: CASSPNYNEQFF
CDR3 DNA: TGTGCCAGCAGTCCCAACTACAATGAGCAGTTCTTC

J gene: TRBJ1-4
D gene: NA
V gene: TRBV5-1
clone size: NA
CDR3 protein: CASSPYRQSQNEKLFF
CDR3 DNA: TGCGCCAGCAGCCCCTACCGACAGAGCCAAAATGAAAAACTGTTTTTT

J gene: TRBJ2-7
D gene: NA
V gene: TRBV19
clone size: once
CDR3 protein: CASSRGGNYEQYF
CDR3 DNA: TGTGCCAGTAGTAGAGGGGGTAACTACGAGCAGTACTTC

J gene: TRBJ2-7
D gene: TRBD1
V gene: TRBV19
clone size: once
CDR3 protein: CASSTSGQGSYEQYF
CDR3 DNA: TGTGCCAGTAGTACATCGGGACAGGGGTCCTACGAGCAGTACTTC

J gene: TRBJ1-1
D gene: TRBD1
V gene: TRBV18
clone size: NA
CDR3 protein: CASLAGTGAGEAFF
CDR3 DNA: TGTGCCAGCTTAGCCGGGACAGGGGCTGGTGAAGCTTTCTTT

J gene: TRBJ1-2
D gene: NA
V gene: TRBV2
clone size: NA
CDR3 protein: CASSEVSGGYTF
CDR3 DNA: TGTGCCAGCAGTGAGGTATCCGGTGGCTACACCTTC